The clone carrying this T cell receptor beta chain occurred a few times. The data originate from a study of regulatory T cells in long-lasting Graves disease. With iRepertoire HTBI primers and Arm-PCR of CDR3 regions, TCR beta libraries were built. TCRdb independently ran MiXCR on the multiplex PCR reads; one entry per CDR3 protein. The repertoire holds approximately 390,000 distinct CDR3 sequences, with 15% to 20% as singletons. Documented time point: newly diagnosed GD, antithyroid drugs for less than 3 months. Following extraction of RNA from PBMCs, that RNA was used to make the TCR library. Per the germline V gene, CDR1 is SGHTA and CDR2 is FQGNSA. V was clipped by 4 bases and J by 3 bases, with 16 bases between them. The CDR3 consists of 15 residues. The data also belong to a second study, concerning T cells in Graves' hyperthyroidism and ophthalmopathy.

Here the sequenced sample was peripheral blood mononuclear cells (PBMCs), taken at new diagnosis, from a patient treated with antithyroid drugs. The chain is built from TRBV7-2 and TRBJ2-7; D gene unclear. The TCR sequence derives from a young woman with Graves disease. CDR3 protein: CASSSGHPGSYEQYF. The CDR3 DNA follows: TGTGCCAGCAGCTCCGGGCACCCCGGAAGCTACGAGCAGTACTTC. The full variable domain, its missing parts supplied by reference TRBV7-2 and TRBJ2-7, is GAGVSQSPSNKVTEKGKDVELRCDPISGHTALYWYRQSLGQGLEFLIYFQGNSAPDKSGLPSDRFSAERTGGSVSTLTIQRTQQEDSAVYLCASSSGHPGSYEQYFGPGTRLTVT.